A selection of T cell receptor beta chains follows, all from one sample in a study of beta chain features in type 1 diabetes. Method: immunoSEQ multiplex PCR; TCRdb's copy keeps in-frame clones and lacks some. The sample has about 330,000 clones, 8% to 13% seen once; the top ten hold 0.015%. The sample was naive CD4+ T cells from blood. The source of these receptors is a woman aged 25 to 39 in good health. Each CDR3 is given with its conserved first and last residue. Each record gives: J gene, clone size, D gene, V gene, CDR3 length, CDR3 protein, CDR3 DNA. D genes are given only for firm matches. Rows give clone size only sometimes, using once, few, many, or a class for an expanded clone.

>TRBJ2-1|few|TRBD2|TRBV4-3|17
CASSQEIGSGSYNEQFF
TGCGCCAGCAGCCAAGAAATAGGGAGCGGGAGTTACAATGAGCAGTTCTTC
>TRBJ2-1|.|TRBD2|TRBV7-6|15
CASSTELAGRNEQFF
TGTGCCAGCAGCACTGAACTAGCGGGAAGGAATGAGCAGTTCTTC
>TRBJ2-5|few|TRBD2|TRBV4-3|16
CASSQEFAGGRETQYF
TGCGCCAGCAGCCAAGAGTTTGCGGGAGGTCGAGAGACCCAGTACTTC
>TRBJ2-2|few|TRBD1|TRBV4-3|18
CASSQFGTGFLNTGELFF
TGCGCCAGCAGCCAATTCGGGACAGGGTTTCTGAACACCGGGGAGCTGTTTTTT
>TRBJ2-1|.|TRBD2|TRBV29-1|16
CSVPRGHTSGSGEQFF
TGCAGCGTTCCCCGGGGCCACACTAGCGGGAGTGGTGAGCAGTTCTTC
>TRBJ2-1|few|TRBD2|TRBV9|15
CASSVVAGVSNEQFF
TGTGCCAGCAGCGTAGTGGCGGGAGTGAGCAATGAGCAGTTCTTC
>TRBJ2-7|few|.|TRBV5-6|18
CASRKRQGPDSLLYEQYF
TGTGCCAGCAGAAAGCGGCAGGGGCCTGACTCCCTCCTCTACGAGCAGTACTTC
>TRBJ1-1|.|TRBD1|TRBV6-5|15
CASSRPGTGATEAFF
TGTGCCAGCAGCCGTCCCGGGACAGGGGCCACTGAAGCTTTCTTT
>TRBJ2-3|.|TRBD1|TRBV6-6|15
CASSYSDRGPDTQYF
TGTGCCAGCAGTTACTCGGACAGGGGGCCGGATACGCAGTATTTT
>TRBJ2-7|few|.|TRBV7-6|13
CASSLKPGEEQYF
TGTGCCAGCAGCTTGAAACCTGGGGAGGAGCAGTACTTC
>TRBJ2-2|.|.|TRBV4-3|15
CASSQERQINGELFF
TGCGCCAGCAGCCAAGAGAGACAGATTAACGGGGAGCTGTTTTTT
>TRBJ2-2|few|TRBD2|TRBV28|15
CASSSGGGNTGELFF
TGTGCCAGCTCTAGCGGAGGAGGGAACACCGGGGAGCTGTTTTTT
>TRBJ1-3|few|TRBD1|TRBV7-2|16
CASSLAGTASGNTIYF
TGTGCCAGCAGCTTAGCGGGGACAGCTTCTGGAAACACCATATATTTT
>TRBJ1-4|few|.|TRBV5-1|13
CASSSERNEKLFF
TGCGCCAGCAGCTCCGAGCGTAATGAAAAACTGTTTTTT